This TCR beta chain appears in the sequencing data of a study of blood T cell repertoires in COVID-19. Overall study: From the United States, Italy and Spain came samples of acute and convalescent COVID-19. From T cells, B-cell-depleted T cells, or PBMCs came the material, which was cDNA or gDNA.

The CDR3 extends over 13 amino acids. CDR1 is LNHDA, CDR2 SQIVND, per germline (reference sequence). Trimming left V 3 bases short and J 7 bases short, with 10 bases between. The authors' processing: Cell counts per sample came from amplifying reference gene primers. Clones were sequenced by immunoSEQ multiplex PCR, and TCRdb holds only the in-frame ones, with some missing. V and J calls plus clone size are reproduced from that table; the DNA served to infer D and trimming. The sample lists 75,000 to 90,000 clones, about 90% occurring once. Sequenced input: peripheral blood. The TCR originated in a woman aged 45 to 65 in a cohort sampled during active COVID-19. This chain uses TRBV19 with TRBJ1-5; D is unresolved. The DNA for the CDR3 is TGTGCCAGTAGTATGGGAGGGCTGCAGCCCCAGCATTTT. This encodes CASSMGGLQPQHF.